This TCR beta chain comes out of a study of follicular helper T cells after annual influenza vaccination. The time point is: 2015-2016 season, pre-vaccination. Method: immunoSEQ multiplex PCR; TCRdb's copy keeps in-frame clones and lacks some. Among approximately 13,000 clones listed, 65% to 85% were seen once. The V gene's germline CDR1 is SGHTA and CDR2 FQGNSA. J lost 0 bases, V lost 0 bases, and 0 bases had no gene match. This CDR3 region has 15 residues. The chain combines TRBV7-2 with TRBJ2-3, with 7 bases fitting TRBD2. The TCR was taken from an adult who received the influenza vaccine. The sequencing here drew on CXCR5- memory CD4+ T cells sorted from blood, taken on the day of influenza vaccination. CDR3 protein: CASSLAGGSTDTQYF. CDR3 sequence (DNA): TGTGCCAGCAGCTTAGCGGGGGGGAGCACAGATACGCAGTATTTT.